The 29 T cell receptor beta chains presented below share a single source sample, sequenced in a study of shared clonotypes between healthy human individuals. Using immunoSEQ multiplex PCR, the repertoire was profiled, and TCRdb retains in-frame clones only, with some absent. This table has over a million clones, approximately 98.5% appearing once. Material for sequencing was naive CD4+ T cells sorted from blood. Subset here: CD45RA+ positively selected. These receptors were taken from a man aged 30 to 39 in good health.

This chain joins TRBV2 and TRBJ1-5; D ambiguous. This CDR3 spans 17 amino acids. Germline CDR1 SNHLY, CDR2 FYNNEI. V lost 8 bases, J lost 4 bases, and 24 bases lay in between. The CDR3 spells CASYPGVGGAFNQPQHF. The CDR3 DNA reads TGTGCCAGCTACCCCGGGGTTGGCGGAGCCTTTAATCAGCCCCAGCATTTT.

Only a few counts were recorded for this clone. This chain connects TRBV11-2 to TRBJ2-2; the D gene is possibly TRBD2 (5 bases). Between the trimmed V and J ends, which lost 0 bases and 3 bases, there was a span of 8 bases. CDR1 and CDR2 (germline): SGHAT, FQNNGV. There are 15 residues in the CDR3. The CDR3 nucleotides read TGTGCCAGCAGCTTAGAGGGCGGGTACACCGGGGAGCTGTTTTTT. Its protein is CASSLEGGYTGELFF.

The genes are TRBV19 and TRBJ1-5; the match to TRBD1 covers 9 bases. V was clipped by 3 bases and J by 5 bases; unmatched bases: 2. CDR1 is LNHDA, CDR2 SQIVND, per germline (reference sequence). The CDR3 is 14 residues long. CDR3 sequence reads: CASSIRQGDQPQHF. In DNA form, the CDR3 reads TGTGCCAGTAGTATCCGACAGGGGGATCAGCCCCAGCATTTT.

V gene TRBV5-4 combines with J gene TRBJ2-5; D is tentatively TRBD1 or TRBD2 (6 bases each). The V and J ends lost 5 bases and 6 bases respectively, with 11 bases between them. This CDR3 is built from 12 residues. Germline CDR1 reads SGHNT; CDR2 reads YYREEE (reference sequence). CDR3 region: CASSRGPQTQYF. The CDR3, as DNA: TGTGCCAGCAGTCGGGGGCCCCAGACCCAGTACTTC.

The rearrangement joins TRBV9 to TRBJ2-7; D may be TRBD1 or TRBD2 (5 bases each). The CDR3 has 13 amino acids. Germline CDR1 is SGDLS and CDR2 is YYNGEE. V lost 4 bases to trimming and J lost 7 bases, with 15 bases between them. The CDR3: CASSPGPLGEQYF. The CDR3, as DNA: TGTGCCAGCAGCCCGGGACCTCTCGGGGAGCAGTACTTC.

The CDR3 loop reads CASSQGGNYEQYF. The CDR3 DNA is TGTGCCAGCAGTCAAGGGGGCAACTACGAGCAGTACTTC. The genes are TRBV6-5 and TRBJ2-7; TRBD1 agrees at 7 bases. V shed 5 bases, J shed 3 bases, and the junction held 4 bases outside the gene matches. Germline lookup yields CDR1 MNHEY and CDR2 SVGAGI. This CDR3 spans 13 amino acids.

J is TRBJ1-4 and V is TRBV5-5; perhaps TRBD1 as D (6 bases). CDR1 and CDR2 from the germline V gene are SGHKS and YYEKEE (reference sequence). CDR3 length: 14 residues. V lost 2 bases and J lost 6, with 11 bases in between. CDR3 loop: CASSFSRTDEKLFF. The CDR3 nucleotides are TGTGCCAGCAGCTTTTCACGGACAGATGAAAAACTGTTTTTT.

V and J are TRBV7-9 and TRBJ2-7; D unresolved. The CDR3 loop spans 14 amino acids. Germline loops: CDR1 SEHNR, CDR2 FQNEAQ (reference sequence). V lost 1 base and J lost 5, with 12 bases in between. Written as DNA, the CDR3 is TGTGCCAGCAGCTTAGGGGGTCCGACCCACGAGCAGTACTTC. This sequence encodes CASSLGGPTHEQYF.

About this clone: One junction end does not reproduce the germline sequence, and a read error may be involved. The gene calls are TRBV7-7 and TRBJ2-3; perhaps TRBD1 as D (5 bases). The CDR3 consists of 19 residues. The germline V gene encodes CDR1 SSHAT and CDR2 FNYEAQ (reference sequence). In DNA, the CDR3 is TGTGCTAGCAGCTCAGACAGCCCAGGGTGGCAGATAAGCACAGATACGCAGTATTTT. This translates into CASSSDSPGWQISTDTQYF.

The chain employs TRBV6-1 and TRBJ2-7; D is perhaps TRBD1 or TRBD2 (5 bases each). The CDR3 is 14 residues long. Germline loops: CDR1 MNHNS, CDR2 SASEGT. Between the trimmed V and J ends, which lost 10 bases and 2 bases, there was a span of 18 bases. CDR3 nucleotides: TGTGCCATCGTGGGGACGAGACCTACCTACGAGCAGTACTTC. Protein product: CAIVGTRPTYEQYF.

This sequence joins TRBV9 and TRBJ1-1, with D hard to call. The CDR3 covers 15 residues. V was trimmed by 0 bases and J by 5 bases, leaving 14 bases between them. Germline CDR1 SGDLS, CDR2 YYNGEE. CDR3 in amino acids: CASSVDSGLATEAFF. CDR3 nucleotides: TGTGCCAGCAGCGTAGATTCCGGGCTCGCGACTGAAGCTTTCTTT.

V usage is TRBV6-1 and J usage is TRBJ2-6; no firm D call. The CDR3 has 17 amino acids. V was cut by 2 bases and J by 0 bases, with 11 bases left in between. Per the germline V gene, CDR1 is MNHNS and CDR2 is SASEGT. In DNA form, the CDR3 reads TGTGCCAGCAGTGAACTACACCTCAGCTCTGGGGCCAACGTCCTGACTTTC. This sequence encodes CASSELHLSSGANVLTF.

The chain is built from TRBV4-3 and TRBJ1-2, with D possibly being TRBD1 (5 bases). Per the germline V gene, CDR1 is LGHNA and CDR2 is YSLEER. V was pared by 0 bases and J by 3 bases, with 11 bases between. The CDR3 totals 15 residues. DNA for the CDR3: TGCGCCAGCAGCCAAGATGGCAGGGTGGACTATGGCTACACCTTC. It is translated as CASSQDGRVDYGYTF.

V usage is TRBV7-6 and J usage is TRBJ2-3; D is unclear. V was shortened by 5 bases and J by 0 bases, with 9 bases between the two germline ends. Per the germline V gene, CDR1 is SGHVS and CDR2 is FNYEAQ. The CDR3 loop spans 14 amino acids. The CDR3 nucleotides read TGTGCCAGCAGCCTAGACACTAGCACAGATACGCAGTATTTT. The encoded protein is CASSLDTSTDTQYF. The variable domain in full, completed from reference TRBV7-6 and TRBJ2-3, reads GAGVSQSPRYKVTKRGQDVALRCDPISGHVSLYWYRQALGQGPEFLTYFNYEAQQDKSGLPNDRFSAERPEGSISTLTIQRTEQRDSAMYRCASSLDTSTDTQYFGPGTRLTVL.

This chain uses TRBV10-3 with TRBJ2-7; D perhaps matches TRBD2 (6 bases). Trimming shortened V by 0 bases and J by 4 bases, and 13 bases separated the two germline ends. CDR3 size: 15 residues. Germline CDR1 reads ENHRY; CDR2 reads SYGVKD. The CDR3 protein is CAISESKIREYEQYF. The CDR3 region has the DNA TGTGCCATCAGTGAGTCGAAAATTCGGGAGTACGAGCAGTACTTC.

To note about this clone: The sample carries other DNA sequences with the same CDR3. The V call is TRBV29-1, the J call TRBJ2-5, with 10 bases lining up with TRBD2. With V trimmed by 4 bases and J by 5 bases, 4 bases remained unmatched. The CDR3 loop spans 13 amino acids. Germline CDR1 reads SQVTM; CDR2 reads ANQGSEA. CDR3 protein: CSVGLAGVETQYF. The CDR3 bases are TGCAGCGTTGGGCTAGCGGGGGTGGAGACCCAGTACTTC.

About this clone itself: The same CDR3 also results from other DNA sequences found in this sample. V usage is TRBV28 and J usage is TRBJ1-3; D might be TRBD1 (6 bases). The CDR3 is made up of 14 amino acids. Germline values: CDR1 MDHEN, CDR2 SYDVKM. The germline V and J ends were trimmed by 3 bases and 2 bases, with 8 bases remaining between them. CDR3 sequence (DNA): TGTGCCAGCAGTTTTGGGGGCGCTGGAAACACCATATATTTT. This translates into CASSFGGAGNTIYF.

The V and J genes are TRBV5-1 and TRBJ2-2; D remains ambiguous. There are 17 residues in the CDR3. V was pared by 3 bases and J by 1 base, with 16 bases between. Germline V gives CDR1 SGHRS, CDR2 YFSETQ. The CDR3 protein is CASSYFFQEGNTGELFF. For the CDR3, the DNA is TGCGCCAGCAGCTACTTTTTCCAGGAAGGGAACACCGGGGAGCTGTTTTTT. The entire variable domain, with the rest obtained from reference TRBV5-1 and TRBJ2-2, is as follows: KAGVTQTPRYLIKTRGQQVTLSCSPISGHRSVSWYQQTPGQGLQFLFEYFSETQRNKGNFPGRFSGRQFSNSRSEMNVSTLELGDSALYLCASSYFFQEGNTGELFFGEGSRLTVL.

Written as DNA, the CDR3 is TGCAGCGTTCCTAGGCACTCCTACGAGCAGTACTTC. Protein product: CSVPRHSYEQYF. The chain uses TRBV29-1 and TRBJ2-7; D call uncertain. Germline V gives CDR1 SQVTM, CDR2 ANQGSEA. CDR3 size: 12 residues. The V gene lost 5 bases and the J gene lost 0 bases, with 8 bases spanning the gap.

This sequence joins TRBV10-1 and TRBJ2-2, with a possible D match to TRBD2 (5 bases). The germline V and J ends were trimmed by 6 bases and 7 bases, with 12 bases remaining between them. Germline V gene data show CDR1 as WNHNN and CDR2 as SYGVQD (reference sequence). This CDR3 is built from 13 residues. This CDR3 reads CASSPKSGGELFF. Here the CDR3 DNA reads TGCGCCAGCAGCCCTAAAAGCGGCGGGGAGCTGTTTTTT.

CDR3 region: CASSLGTSGRNTGELFF. Written as DNA, the CDR3 is TGCGCCAGCAGCTTGGGGACTAGCGGGAGGAACACCGGGGAGCTGTTTTTT. The J gene is TRBJ2-2, the V gene TRBV5-1; 13 nucleotides agree with TRBD2. V trimming: 0 bases; J trimming: 1 base; junction bases outside the gene matches: 0. The germline V gene has CDR1 SGHRS and CDR2 YFSETQ. The CDR3 sequence is 17 residues long.

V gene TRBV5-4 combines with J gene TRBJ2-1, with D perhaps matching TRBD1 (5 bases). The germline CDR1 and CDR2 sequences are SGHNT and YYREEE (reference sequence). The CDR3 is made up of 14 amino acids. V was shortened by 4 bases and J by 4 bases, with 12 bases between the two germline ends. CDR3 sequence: CASSLPNRYNEQFF. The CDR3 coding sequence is TGTGCCAGCAGCCTCCCGAACAGGTACAATGAGCAGTTCTTC.

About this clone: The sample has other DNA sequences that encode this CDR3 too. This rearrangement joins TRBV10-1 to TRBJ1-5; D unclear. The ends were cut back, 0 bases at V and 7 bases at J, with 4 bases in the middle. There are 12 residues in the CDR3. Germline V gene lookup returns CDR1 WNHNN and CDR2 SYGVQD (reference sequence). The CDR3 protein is CASSESGQPQHF. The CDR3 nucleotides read TGCGCCAGCAGTGAGTCAGGACAGCCCCAGCATTTT.

CDR3 protein: CASSAQIDYGYTF. CDR3 nucleotide sequence: TGTGCCAGCAGTGCTCAGATTGACTATGGCTACACCTTC. The chain couples TRBV25-1 to TRBJ1-2; D is undetermined. The CDR3 length is 13 residues. The germline gives CDR1 MGHDK, CDR2 SYGVNS. Between the trimmed V and J ends, which lost 4 bases and 3 bases, there was a span of 9 bases.

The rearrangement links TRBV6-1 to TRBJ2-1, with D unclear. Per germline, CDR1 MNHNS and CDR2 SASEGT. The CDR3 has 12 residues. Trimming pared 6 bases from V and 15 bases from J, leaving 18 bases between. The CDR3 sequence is CASSGIGPRPFF. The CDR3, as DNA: TGTGCCAGCAGCGGTATAGGCCCCCGCCCGTTCTTC.

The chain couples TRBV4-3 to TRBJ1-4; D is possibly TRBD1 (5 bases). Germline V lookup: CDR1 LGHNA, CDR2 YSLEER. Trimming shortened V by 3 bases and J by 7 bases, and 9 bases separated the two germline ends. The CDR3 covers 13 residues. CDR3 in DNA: TGCGCCAGCAGCCAGGGGGGGACTGAAAAACTGTTTTTT. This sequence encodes CASSQGGTEKLFF.

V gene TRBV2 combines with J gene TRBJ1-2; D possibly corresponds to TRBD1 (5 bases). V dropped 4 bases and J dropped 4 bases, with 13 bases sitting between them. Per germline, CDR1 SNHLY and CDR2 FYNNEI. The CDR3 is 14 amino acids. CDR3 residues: CASSAGRGAYGYTF. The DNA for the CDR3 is TGTGCCAGCAGTGCTGGGAGGGGCGCCTATGGCTACACCTTC.

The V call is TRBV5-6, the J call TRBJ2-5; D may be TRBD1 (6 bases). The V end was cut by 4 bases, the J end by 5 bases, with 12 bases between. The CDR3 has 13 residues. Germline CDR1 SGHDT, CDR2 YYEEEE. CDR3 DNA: TGTGCCAGCAGCGCGAACAGGGAGGAGACCCAGTACTTC. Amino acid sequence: CASSANREETQYF.

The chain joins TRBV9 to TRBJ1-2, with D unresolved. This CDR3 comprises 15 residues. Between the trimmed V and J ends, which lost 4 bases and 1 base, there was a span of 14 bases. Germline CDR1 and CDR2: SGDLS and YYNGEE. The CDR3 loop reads CASSSTSLHNYGYTF. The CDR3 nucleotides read TGTGCCAGCAGCTCCACCTCGTTGCATAACTATGGCTACACCTTC. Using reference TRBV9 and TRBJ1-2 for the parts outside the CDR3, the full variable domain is DSGVTQTPKHLITATGQRVTLRCSPRSGDLSVYWYQQSLDQGLQFLIQYYNGEERAKGNILERFSAQQFPDLHSELNLSSLELGDSALYFCASSSTSLHNYGYTFGSGTRLTVV.